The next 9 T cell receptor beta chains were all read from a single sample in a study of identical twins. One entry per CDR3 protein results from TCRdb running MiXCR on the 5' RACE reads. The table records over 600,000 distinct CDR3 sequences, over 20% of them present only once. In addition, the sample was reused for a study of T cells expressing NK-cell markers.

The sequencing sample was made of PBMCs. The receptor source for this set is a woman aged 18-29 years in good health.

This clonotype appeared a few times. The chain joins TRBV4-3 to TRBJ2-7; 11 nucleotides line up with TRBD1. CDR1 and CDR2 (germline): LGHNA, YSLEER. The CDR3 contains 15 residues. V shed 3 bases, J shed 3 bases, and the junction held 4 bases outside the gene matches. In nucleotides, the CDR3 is TGCGCCAGCAGCCATGCCGGGACAGGGGGCTACGAGCAGTACTTC. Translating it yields CASSHAGTGGYEQYF.

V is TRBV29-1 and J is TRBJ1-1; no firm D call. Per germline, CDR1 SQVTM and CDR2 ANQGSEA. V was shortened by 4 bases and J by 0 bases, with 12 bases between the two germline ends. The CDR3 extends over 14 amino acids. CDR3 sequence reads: CSVVRSLLNTEAFF. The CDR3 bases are TGCAGCGTTGTCCGGTCCCTCCTGAACACTGAAGCTTTCTTT.

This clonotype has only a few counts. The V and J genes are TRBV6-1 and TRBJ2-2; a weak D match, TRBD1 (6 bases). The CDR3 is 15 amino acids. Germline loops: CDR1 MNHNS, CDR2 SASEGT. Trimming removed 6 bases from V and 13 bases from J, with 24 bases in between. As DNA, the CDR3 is TGTGCCAGCAGCCGCTCCGGGTCTAGGGGGTGGGGGCTGTTTTTT. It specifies CASSRSGSRGWGLFF.

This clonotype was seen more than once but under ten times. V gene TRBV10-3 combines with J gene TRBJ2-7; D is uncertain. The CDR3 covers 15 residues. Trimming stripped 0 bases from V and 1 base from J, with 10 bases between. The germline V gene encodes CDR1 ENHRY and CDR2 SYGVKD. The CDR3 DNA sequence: TGTGCCATCAGTGAGTCGGTGGACGGTTCCTACGAGCAGTACTTC. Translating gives CAISESVDGSYEQYF.

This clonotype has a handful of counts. The CDR3 DNA reads as TGCAGTGCTAGACGGGCTAGCGGGGAGACAGATACGCAGTATTTT. This gives the protein CSARRASGETDTQYF. This rearrangement joins TRBV20-1 to TRBJ2-3, with 9 bases lining up with TRBD2. Per germline, CDR1 DFQATT and CDR2 SNEGSKA (reference sequence). This CDR3 is built from 15 residues. The junction had 6 bases not matched to a gene; V was cut back by 2 bases and J by 3 bases.

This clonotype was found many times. DNA of the CDR3: TGCAGCGTTGTCGGCGGGACAGATACGCAGTATTTT. This codes for CSVVGGTDTQYF. The J gene is TRBJ2-3, the V gene TRBV29-1, with D perhaps matching TRBD2 (5 bases). The V and J ends lost 4 bases and 3 bases respectively, with 8 bases between them. The V gene's germline CDR1 is SQVTM and CDR2 ANQGSEA. This CDR3 spans 12 amino acids.

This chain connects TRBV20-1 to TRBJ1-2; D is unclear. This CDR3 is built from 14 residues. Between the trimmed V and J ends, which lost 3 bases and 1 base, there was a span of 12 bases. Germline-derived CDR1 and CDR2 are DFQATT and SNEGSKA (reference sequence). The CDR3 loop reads CSASQQQHNYGYTF. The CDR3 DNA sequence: TGCAGTGCTAGCCAGCAACAGCATAACTATGGCTACACCTTC.

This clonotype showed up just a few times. CDR3 DNA: TGTGCCAGCAGCTTCTTTGGCCCTTCGGATGAGCAGTTCTTC. It translates to CASSFFGPSDEQFF. The chain couples TRBV11-2 to TRBJ2-1, with D uncertain. Trimming removed 3 bases at V and 8 bases at J, with 14 bases between. Per germline, CDR1 SGHAT and CDR2 FQNNGV. This CDR3 contains 14 residues.

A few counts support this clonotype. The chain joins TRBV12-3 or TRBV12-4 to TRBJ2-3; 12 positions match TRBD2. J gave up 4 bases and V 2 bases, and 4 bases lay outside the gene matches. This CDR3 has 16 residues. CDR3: CASSLPSGREPDTQYF. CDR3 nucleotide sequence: TGTGCCAGCAGTTTACCTAGCGGGAGGGAGCCAGATACGCAGTATTTT.